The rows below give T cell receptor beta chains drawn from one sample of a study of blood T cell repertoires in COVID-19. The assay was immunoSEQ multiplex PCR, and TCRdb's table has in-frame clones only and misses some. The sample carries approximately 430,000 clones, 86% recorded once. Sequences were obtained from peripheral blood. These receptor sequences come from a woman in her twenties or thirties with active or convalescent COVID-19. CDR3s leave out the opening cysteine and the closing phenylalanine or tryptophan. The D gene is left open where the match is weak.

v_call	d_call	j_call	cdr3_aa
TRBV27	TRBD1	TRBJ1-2	ASSSRQGVSLNYGYT
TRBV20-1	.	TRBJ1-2	SASGAGSYT
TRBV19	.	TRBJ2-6	ASTPRGAGANVLT
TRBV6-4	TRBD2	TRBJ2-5	ASSAGGQETQY
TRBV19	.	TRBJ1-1	ASTSSKGLSGAF
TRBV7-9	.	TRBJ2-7	ASSGGLALYEQY
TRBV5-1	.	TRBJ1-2	ASSLNTEGYT
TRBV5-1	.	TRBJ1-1	ASSLQGAKGTEAF
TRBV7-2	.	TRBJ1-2	ASSRGSNYGYT
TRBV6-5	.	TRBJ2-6	ASSLLGGANVLT
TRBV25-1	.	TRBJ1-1	ASSEGLNQPDTEAF
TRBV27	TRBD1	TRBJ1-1	ASSPGTGSTEAF
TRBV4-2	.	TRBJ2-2	ASSRSLANTGELF
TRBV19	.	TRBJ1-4	ASSILNEKLF
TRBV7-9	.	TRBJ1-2	ASSPLSDGYT
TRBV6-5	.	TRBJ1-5	ASSFQIDTQPQH
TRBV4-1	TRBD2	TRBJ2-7	ASSQRLAGVIMSYEQY
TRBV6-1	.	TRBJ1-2	ASSGQAPNYGYT
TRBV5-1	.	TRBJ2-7	ASSLKPEGSSYEQY
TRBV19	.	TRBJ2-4	ASSIGQINIQY
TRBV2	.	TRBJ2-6	ASSVQAAGANVLT
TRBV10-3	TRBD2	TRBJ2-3	AISERAGGTTDTQY
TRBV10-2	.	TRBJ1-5	ASSVGPPSDQPQH
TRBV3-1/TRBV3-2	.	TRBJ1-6	ASSQARGQSSYNSPLH
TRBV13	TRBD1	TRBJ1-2	ASSLPGQGTRGYT
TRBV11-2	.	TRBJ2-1	ASSLARQAEQF
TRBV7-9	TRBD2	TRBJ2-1	ASSITSGGALIYNEQF
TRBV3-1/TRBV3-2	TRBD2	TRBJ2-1	ASSQGLAGGPIHNEQF